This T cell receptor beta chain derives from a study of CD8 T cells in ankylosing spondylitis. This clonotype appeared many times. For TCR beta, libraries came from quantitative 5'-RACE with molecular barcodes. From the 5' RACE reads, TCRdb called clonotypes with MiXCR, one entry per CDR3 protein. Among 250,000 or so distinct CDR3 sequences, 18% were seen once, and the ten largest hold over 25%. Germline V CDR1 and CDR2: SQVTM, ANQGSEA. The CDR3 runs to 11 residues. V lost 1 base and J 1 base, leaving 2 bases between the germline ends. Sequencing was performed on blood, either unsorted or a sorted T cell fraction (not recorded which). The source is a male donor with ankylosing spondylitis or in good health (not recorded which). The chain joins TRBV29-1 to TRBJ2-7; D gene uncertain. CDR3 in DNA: TGCAGCGTTGAAGCGTCCTACGAGCAGTACTTC. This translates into CSVEASYEQYF.